The 2 T cell receptor beta chains below all came from one sample that was sequenced in a study of cytomegalovirus exposure and HLA in healthy donors. Primers: 60 Vbeta forward and 13 Jbeta reverse. Assay used: immunoSEQ multiplex PCR; TCRdb lists only in-frame clones, some missing. The sample data list 70,000 or so clones. The sequencing input was PBMCs. These receptors came from a boy aged 5-17 years in good health and CMV-seronegative.

The chain has TRBV7-6 and TRBJ2-5, with 14 nucleotides matching TRBD2. Germline V gene sequence: CDR1 SGHVS, CDR2 FNYEAQ. This CDR3 comprises 19 residues. V was clipped by 5 bases and J by 2 bases; unmatched bases: 13. The chain's CDR3 is CASSRPGTSGRWHQETQYF. The CDR3, as DNA: TGTGCCAGCAGCCGCCCCGGGACTAGCGGGAGATGGCATCAAGAGACCCAGTACTTC.

The V and J genes are TRBV7-9 and TRBJ2-2; tentative D call: TRBD1 (7 bases). V lost 6 bases and J lost 4, with 15 bases in between. Germline CDR1 and CDR2: SEHNR and FQNEAQ (reference sequence). CDR3 length equals 15 residues. In nucleotides, the CDR3 is TGTGCCAGCAGGGGCCAGGGGGGCAGCACCGGGGAGCTGTTTTTT. The encoded protein is CASRGQGGSTGELFF.